Following are 29 T cell receptor beta chains from one sample sequenced in a study of CD8 T cells in Susac syndrome. A quantity of 0.5 to 1 ug RNA underwent reverse transcription using random hexamers. Via MiXCR, TCRdb re-called the immunoSEQ multiplex PCR reads, giving one row per CDR3 protein. The top ten hold approximately 0.094% of the sample, which has 200,000 to 300,000 distinct CDR3 sequences, 90% to 97% seen once. The sequenced sample consisted of CD4+ T cells from PBMCs. All receptors derive from a human donor with Susac syndrome.

The genes are TRBV5-1 and TRBJ2-1; D uncertain. Trimming removed 1 base at V and 6 bases at J, with 5 bases between. The germline gives CDR1 SGHRS, CDR2 YFSETQ. CDR3 length: 12 amino acids. This CDR3 is CASSLSSNEQFF. The CDR3 DNA follows: TGCGCCAGCAGCTTGTCCAGCAATGAGCAGTTCTTC.

This clonotype was detected only once. The J gene is TRBJ1-2, the V gene TRBV6-1; tentative D call: TRBD1 (5 bases). Germline loops: CDR1 MNHNS, CDR2 SASEGT. The CDR3 extends over 11 amino acids. CDR3 residues: CALKMGDGYTF. The CDR3 coding sequence is TGTGCGCTCAAAATGGGGGATGGCTACACCTTC.

The J gene is TRBJ1-2, the V gene TRBV20-1; D may be TRBD1 (5 bases). This CDR3 spans 14 amino acids. The germline CDR1 and CDR2 sequences are DFQATT and SNEGSKA (reference sequence). With 3 bases removed from V and 3 bases from J, the gap between germline ends came to 14 bases. The CDR3 coding sequence is TGCAGTGCTAGTCCCCGGGGCCGCCACTATGGCTACACCTTC. Its translation is CSASPRGRHYGYTF.

This rearrangement joins TRBV9 to TRBJ2-7; 10 bases map to TRBD1. Germline CDR1 and CDR2: SGDLS and YYNGEE. V shed 4 bases, J shed 3 bases, and the junction held 4 bases outside the gene matches. CDR3 length: 14 amino acids. The CDR3 protein is CASSNRDRGYEQYF. In DNA form, the CDR3 reads TGTGCCAGCAGCAACCGGGACAGGGGCTACGAGCAGTACTTC.

This chain links TRBV7-9 with TRBJ2-5, with 7 bases lining up with TRBD1. Germline values: CDR1 SEHNR, CDR2 FQNEAQ (reference sequence). The J segment lost 5 bases and the V segment lost 5 bases, leaving 8 bases of the junction unmatched. The CDR3 sequence is 14 residues long. In DNA form, the CDR3 reads TGTGCCAGCAGCGAACGACAGGGTTTTGAGACCCAGTACTTC. Encoded protein: CASSERQGFETQYF. The variable domain in full, with the rest retrieved from reference TRBV7-9 and TRBJ2-5, is DTGVSQNPRHKITKRGQNVTFRCDPISEHNRLYWYRQTLGQGPEFLTYFQNEAQLEKSRLLSDRFSAERPKGSFSTLEIQRTEQGDSAMYLCASSERQGFETQYFGPGTRLLVL.

The chain is built from TRBV4-2 and TRBJ2-4; 7 bases match TRBD2. The CDR3 runs to 17 residues. CDR1 and CDR2 (germline): LGHNA, YNFKEQ. V gave up 0 bases and J gave up 0 bases; unmatched junction bases: 5. CDR3 region: CASSQDLAGAAKNIQYF. The CDR3 region has the DNA TGTGCCAGCAGCCAAGATCTGGCGGGAGCAGCCAAAAACATTCAGTACTTC.

The V and J genes are TRBV4-2 and TRBJ2-2; TRBD2 matches at 7 bases. V gave up 3 bases and J gave up 1 base; unmatched junction bases: 5. Germline CDR1 and CDR2: LGHNA and YNFKEQ. The CDR3 totals 16 residues. The CDR3 spells CASSQSSGWNTGELFF. The DNA for the CDR3 is TGTGCCAGCAGCCAGAGTAGCGGGTGGAACACCGGGGAGCTGTTTTTT.

The CDR3 coding sequence is TGTGCCAGCAGCCCCGGACTTTCCTATGGCTACACCTTC. Translated, it gives CASSPGLSYGYTF. This chain connects TRBV11-2 to TRBJ1-2; no clear D gene. The CDR3 covers 13 residues. V was clipped by 5 bases and J by 4 bases, with 11 bases between them. CDR1 and CDR2 from the germline V gene are SGHAT and FQNNGV.

The rearrangement joins TRBV3-1 to TRBJ1-2; D is possibly TRBD1 (6 bases). The V gene lost 4 bases and the J gene lost 4 bases, with 16 bases spanning the gap. Germline loops: CDR1 LGHDT, CDR2 YNNKEL (reference sequence). The CDR3 is 15 residues long. The CDR3 coding sequence is TGTGCCAGCAGCCCTGGGGGGGGCGGACCCTATGGCTACACCTTC. Translation gives CASSPGGGGPYGYTF. Looking up the rest from reference TRBV3-1 and TRBJ1-2 gives the full variable domain: DTAVSQTPKYLVTQMGNDKSIKCEQNLGHDTMYWYKQDSKKFLKIMFSYNNKELIINETVPNRFSPKSPDKAHLNLHINSLELGDSAVYFCASSPGGGGPYGYTFGSGTRLTVV.

V usage is TRBV28 and J usage is TRBJ2-7; TRBD1 aligns across 8 bases. Trimming cost V 5 bases and J 6 bases; bases outside gene matches: 6. Germline V gene lookup returns CDR1 MDHEN and CDR2 SYDVKM. This CDR3 region has 13 residues. As DNA, the CDR3 is TGTGCCAGCAGTCTGACGACAGGGGTCGAGCAGTACTTC. This translates into CASSLTTGVEQYF.

The rearrangement uses TRBV3-1 and TRBJ2-3; no reliable D call. The CDR3 is made up of 12 amino acids. The V end was cut by 5 bases, the J end by 6 bases, with 9 bases between. The germline V gene encodes CDR1 LGHDT and CDR2 YNNKEL (reference sequence). Here the CDR3 reads CASSGFGDTQYF. CDR3 sequence (DNA): TGTGCCAGCAGCGGCTTTGGGGATACGCAGTATTTT.

J is TRBJ2-6 and V is TRBV30; 8 bases align to TRBD1. Germline CDR1 is GTSNPN and CDR2 is SVGIG (reference sequence). The CDR3 is 16 residues long. CDR3 in DNA: TGTGCTACGGTGGTATGGACAGGGTACGGGGCCAACGTCCTGACTTTC. This encodes CATVVWTGYGANVLTF.

The chain joins TRBV12-3 or TRBV12-4 to TRBJ2-5; D gene unclear. V lost 2 bases and J 5 bases, leaving 12 bases between the germline ends. The CDR3 has 14 residues. CDR3: CASSLNKVVETQYF. CDR3 coding DNA: TGTGCCAGCAGTTTAAATAAGGTTGTTGAGACCCAGTACTTC.

This clonotype appeared once. The chain combines TRBV4-1 with TRBJ2-1; possible D gene TRBD2, 6 bases. Looked up from germline, CDR1 is MGHRA and CDR2 is YSYEKL. The V end lost 6 bases, the J end lost 0 bases, and 21 bases lay between the germline ends. This CDR3 contains 18 residues. This CDR3 reads CASRRLTRAMSSYNEQFF. CDR3 coding DNA: TGCGCCAGCAGGAGACTGACTAGGGCCATGAGCTCCTACAATGAGCAGTTCTTC.

The chain joins TRBV29-1 to TRBJ1-1; D gene uncertain. The ends were cut back, 4 bases at V and 0 bases at J, with 9 bases in the middle. CDR1 is SQVTM and CDR2 is ANQGSEA in the germline V gene. The CDR3 runs 13 residues. In DNA form, the CDR3 reads TGCAGCGTTGTCGTACAATTGAACACTGAAGCTTTCTTT. This codes for CSVVVQLNTEAFF.

The V call is TRBV29-1, the J call TRBJ1-1; D not certain. The CDR3 extends over 13 amino acids. Germline values: CDR1 SQVTM, CDR2 ANQGSEA. The germline V and J ends were trimmed by 2 bases and 5 bases, with 12 bases remaining between them. CDR3 residues: CSVEITPRTEAFF. CDR3 sequence (DNA): TGCAGCGTTGAAATAACCCCGAGGACTGAAGCTTTCTTT. Together with reference TRBV29-1 and TRBJ1-1, the CDR3 gives the full variable domain: SAVISQKPSRDICQRGTSLTIQCQVDSQVTMMFWYRQQPGQSLTLIATANQGSEATYESGFVIDKFPISRPNLTFSTLTVSNMSPEDSSIYLCSVEITPRTEAFFGQGTRLTVV.

This sequence joins TRBV29-1 and TRBJ2-3; TRBD2 aligns across 8 bases. This CDR3 is built from 14 residues. V lost 1 base to trimming and J lost 7 bases; unmatched junction nucleotides: 7. CDR1 and CDR2 from the germline V gene are SQVTM and ANQGSEA. The CDR3 region is CSVEAAGGANTQYF. In nucleotides, the CDR3 is TGCAGCGTTGAAGCGGCGGGAGGTGCAAATACGCAGTATTTT.

The chain employs TRBV20-1 and TRBJ2-2, with TRBD2 matching 7 bases. Germline lookup yields CDR1 DFQATT and CDR2 SNEGSKA (reference sequence). V gave up 3 bases and J gave up 4 bases; unmatched junction bases: 8. The CDR3 has 15 residues. The CDR3 reads CSARGGSLITGELFF. CDR3 coding DNA: TGCAGTGCTAGGGGGGGGAGTCTTATCACCGGGGAGCTGTTTTTT.

The rearrangement joins TRBV5-1 to TRBJ1-4; a possible D gene is TRBD1 (5 bases). The ends were cut back, 0 bases at V and 5 bases at J, with 14 bases in the middle. The CDR3 has 16 residues. CDR1 and CDR2 from the germline V gene are SGHRS and YFSETQ. The CDR3 loop is CASSLAYRIPNEKLFF. DNA for the CDR3: TGCGCCAGCAGCTTGGCCTACAGGATACCAAATGAAAAACTGTTTTTT.

This rearrangement joins TRBV2 to TRBJ2-7, with a tentative D call TRBD2 (5 bases). Looked up from germline, CDR1 is SNHLY and CDR2 is FYNNEI. The CDR3 consists of 12 residues. V shed 3 bases and J shed 7 bases, with 10 bases lying between them. The CDR3 nucleotides read TGTGCCAGCAGTGATCTGGGAGTAGAGCAGTACTTC. Amino acid sequence: CASSDLGVEQYF.

The chain employs TRBV12-3 or TRBV12-4 and TRBJ2-5; D is uncertain. This CDR3 has 12 amino acids. Trimming removed 3 bases at V and 1 base at J, with 3 bases between. This chain's CDR3 is CASSFSQETQYF. The CDR3 DNA reads as TGTGCCAGCAGTTTTTCCCAAGAGACCCAGTACTTC.

The J gene is TRBJ2-5, the V gene TRBV11-1; D is perhaps TRBD2 (6 bases). Per germline, CDR1 SGHAT and CDR2 FQDESV (reference sequence). Trimming took off 6 bases at V and 3 bases at J, with 11 bases between the two ends. The CDR3 loop spans 13 amino acids. CDR3 residues: CASRPGTEETQYF. DNA for the CDR3: TGTGCCAGCAGACCCGGGACTGAAGAGACCCAGTACTTC.

The chain combines TRBV5-4 with TRBJ2-1; 14 bases line up with TRBD2. With 3 bases clipped from V and 10 bases from J, the junction kept 3 bases outside the gene matches. From germline, CDR1 is SGHNT and CDR2 YYREEE (reference sequence). This CDR3 spans 14 amino acids. This CDR3 reads CASSYRTSGREQFF. CDR3 coding DNA: TGTGCCAGCAGCTATAGGACTAGCGGGAGGGAGCAGTTCTTC.

The chain has TRBV30 and TRBJ2-1, with a weak D call TRBD1 (6 bases). The germline CDR1 and CDR2 sequences are GTSNPN and SVGIG (reference sequence). The CDR3 totals 15 residues. V dropped 3 bases and J dropped 0 bases, with 12 bases sitting between them. The chain's CDR3 is CAWRGHLDSYNEQFF. The CDR3 DNA reads as TGTGCCTGGAGGGGACACCTCGACTCCTACAATGAGCAGTTCTTC.

This sequence joins TRBV29-1 and TRBJ1-2; TRBD1 aligns across 7 bases. Trimming cost V 3 bases and J 7 bases; bases outside gene matches: 5. The germline V gene has CDR1 SQVTM and CDR2 ANQGSEA. CDR3 length: 12 residues. DNA of the CDR3: TGCAGCGTTGACGACAGGGTCGGTGGCTACACCTTC. As protein: CSVDDRVGGYTF.

The gene calls are TRBV21-1 and TRBJ2-7. TRBV21-1 is a known pseudogene. The CDR3 has 16 residues. The CDR3 protein is CASSKGETQVSDEQYF. The CDR3 coding sequence is TGTGCCAGCAGCAAAGGAGAAACGCAGGTTTCGGACGAGCAGTACTTC.

The rearrangement uses TRBV30 and TRBJ2-2; possibly TRBD2 for D (5 bases). The CDR3 runs to 15 residues. V lost 0 bases and J lost 4, with 12 bases in between. From germline, CDR1 is GTSNPN and CDR2 SVGIG (reference sequence). CDR3 region: CAWSVPGKFTGELFF. CDR3 nucleotides: TGTGCCTGGAGTGTACCCGGGAAGTTCACCGGGGAGCTGTTTTTT.

This sequence joins TRBV18 and TRBJ1-5, with unresolved D. This CDR3 region has 14 residues. V was trimmed by 3 bases and J by 0 bases, leaving 6 bases between them. The V gene's germline CDR1 is KGHSH and CDR2 LQKENI. DNA for the CDR3: TGTGCCAGCTCACCTCGGGATAGCAATCAGCCCCAGCATTTT. As protein: CASSPRDSNQPQHF.

The chain uses TRBV18 and TRBJ2-6; D is undetermined. V shed 3 bases and J shed 0 bases, with 12 bases lying between them. CDR1 and CDR2 (germline): KGHSH, LQKENI. There are 17 residues in the CDR3. The CDR3 nucleotides are TGTGCCAGCTCACCCTTGGACGTGGGCTCTGGGGCCAACGTCCTGACTTTC. The encoded protein is CASSPLDVGSGANVLTF.